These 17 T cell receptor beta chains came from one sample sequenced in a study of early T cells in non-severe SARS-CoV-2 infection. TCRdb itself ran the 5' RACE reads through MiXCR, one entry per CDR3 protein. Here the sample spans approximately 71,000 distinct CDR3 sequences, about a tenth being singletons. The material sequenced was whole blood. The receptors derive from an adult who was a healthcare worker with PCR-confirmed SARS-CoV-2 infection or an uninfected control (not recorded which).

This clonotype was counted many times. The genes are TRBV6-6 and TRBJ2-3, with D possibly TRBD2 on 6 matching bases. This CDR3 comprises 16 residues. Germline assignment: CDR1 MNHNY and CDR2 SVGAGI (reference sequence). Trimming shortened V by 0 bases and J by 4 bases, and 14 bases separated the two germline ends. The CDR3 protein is CASSYSGLTGADTQYF. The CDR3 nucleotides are TGTGCCAGCAGTTACTCCGGGTTAACGGGAGCAGATACGCAGTATTTT.

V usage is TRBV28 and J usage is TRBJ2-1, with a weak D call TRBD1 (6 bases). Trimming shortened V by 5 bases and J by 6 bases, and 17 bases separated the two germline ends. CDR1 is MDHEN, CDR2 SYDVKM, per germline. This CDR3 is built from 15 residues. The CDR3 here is CASSPGHQNSNEQFF. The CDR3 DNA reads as TGTGCCAGCAGTCCGGGACACCAGAATTCCAATGAGCAGTTCTTC. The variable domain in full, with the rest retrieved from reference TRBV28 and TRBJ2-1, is DVKVTQSSRYLVKRTGEKVFLECVQDMDHENMFWYRQDPGLGLRLIYFSYDVKMKEKGDIPEGYSVSREKKERFSLILESASTNQTSMYLCASSPGHQNSNEQFFGPGTRLTVL.

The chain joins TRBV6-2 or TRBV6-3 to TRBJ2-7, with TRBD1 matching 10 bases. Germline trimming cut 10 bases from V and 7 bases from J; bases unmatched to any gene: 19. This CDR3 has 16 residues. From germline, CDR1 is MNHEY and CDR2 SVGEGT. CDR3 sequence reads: CATARPPGTGAGEQYF. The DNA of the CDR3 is TGTGCCACCGCTCGGCCTCCCGGGACAGGGGCGGGGGAGCAGTACTTC.

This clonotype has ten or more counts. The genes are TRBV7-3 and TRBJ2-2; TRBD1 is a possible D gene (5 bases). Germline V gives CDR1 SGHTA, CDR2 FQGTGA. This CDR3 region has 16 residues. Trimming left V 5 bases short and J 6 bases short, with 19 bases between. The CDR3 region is CASSTSTRGRAGELFF. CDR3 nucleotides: TGTGCCAGCAGCACATCGACAAGGGGCAGAGCCGGGGAGCTGTTTTTT.

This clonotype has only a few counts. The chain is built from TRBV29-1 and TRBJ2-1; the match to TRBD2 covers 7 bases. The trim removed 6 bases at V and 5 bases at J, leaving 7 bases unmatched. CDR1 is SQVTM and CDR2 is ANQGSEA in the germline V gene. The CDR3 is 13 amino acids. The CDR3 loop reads CSVSGLYHNEQFF. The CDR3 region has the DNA TGCAGCGTCTCGGGACTATACCACAATGAGCAGTTCTTC.

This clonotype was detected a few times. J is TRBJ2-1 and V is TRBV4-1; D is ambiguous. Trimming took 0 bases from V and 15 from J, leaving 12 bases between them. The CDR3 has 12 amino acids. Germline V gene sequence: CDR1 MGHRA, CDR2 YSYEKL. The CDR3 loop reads CASSQESPLRFF. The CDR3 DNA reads TGCGCCAGCAGCCAAGAGTCCCCCTTACGGTTCTTC.

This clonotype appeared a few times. The CDR3 loop reads CASSPKAQMNTEAFF. Here the CDR3 DNA reads TGCGCCAGCAGCCCAAAAGCCCAGATGAACACTGAAGCTTTCTTT. The chain uses TRBV4-1 and TRBJ1-1; D is unclear. The CDR3 length is 15 residues. Germline V CDR1 and CDR2: MGHRA, YSYEKL. V dropped 4 bases and J dropped 0 bases, with 12 bases sitting between them.

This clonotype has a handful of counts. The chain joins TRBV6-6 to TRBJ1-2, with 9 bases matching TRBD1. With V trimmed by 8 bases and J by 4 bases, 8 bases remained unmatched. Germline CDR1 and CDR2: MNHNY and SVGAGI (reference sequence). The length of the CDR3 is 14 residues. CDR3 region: CASRGQGRPYGYTF. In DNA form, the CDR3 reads TGTGCCAGCCGAGGACAGGGGCGCCCCTATGGCTACACCTTC.

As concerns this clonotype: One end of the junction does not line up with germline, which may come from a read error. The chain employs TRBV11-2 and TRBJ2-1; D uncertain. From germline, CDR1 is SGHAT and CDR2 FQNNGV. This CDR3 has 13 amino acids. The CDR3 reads CASSFEESSAYVF. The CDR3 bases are TGTGCCAGCAGCTTTGAAGAATCATCTGCTTATGTCTTC.

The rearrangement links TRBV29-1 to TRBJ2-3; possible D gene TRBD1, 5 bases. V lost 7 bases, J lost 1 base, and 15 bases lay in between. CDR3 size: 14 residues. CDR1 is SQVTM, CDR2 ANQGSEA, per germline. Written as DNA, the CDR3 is TGCAGCGCAGGGAACCATCTACGCACAGATACGCAGTATTTT. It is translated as CSAGNHLRTDTQYF.

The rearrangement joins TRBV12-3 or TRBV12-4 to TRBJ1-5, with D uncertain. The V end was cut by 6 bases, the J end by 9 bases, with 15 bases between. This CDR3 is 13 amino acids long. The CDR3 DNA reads TGTGCCAGCAGCACGGGTCCCCAAGGGCCCCAGCATTTT. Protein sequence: CASSTGPQGPQHF.

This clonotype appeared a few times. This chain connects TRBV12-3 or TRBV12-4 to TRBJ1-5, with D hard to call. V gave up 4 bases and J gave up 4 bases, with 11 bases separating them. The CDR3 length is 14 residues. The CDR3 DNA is TGTGCCAGCAGTTCGGGGTTCGGAAATCAGCCCCAGCATTTT. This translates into CASSSGFGNQPQHF.

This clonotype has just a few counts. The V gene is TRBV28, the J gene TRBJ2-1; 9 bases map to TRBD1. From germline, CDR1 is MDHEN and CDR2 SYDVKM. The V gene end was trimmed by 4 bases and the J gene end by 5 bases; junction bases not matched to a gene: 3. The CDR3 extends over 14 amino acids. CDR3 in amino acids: CASSSGTGHNEQFF. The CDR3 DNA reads TGTGCCAGCAGTTCCGGGACAGGGCACAATGAGCAGTTCTTC.

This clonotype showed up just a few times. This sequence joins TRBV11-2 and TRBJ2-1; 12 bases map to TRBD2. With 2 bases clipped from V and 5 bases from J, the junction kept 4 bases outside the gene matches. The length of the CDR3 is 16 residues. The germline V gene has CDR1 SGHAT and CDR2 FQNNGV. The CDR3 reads CASSLILAGGNNEQFF. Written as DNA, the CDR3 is TGTGCCAGCAGCTTAATTCTAGCGGGAGGGAACAATGAGCAGTTCTTC. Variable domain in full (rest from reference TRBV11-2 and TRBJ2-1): EAGVAQSPRYKIIEKRQSVAFWCNPISGHATLYWYQQILGQGPKLLIQFQNNGVVDDSQLPKDRFSAERLKGVDSTLKIQPAKLEDSAVYLCASSLILAGGNNEQFFGPGTRLTVL.

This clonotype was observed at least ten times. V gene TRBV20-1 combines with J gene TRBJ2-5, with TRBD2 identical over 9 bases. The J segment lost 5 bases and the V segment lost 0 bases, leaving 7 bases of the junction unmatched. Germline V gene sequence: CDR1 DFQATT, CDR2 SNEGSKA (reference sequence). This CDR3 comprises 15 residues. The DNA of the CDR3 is TGCAGTGCTAGAGATAGCGGGAGACAGGCGGAGACCCAGTACTTC. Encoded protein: CSARDSGRQAETQYF.

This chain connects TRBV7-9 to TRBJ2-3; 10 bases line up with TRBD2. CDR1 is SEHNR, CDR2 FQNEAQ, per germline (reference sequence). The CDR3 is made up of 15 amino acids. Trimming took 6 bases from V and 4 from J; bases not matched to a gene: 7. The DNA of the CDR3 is TGTGCCAGCAGGCGTCTAGCGGGAGAGGCAGATACGCAGTATTTT. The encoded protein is CASRRLAGEADTQYF.

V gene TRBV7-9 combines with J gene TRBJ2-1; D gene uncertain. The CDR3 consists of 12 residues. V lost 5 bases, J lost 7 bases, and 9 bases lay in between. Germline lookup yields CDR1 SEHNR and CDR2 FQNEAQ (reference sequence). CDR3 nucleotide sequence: TGTGCCAGCAGCCCCAAGGAGAATGAGCAGTTCTTC. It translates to CASSPKENEQFF.